This is a list of T cell receptor beta chains from one sample in a study of cytomegalovirus exposure and HLA in healthy donors. This table comes from immunoSEQ multiplex PCR, and its TCRdb copy is limited to in-frame clones, with some not included. This table holds some 140,000 clones, about two thirds found once. The sequencing sample was made of PBMCs. Receptors were obtained from a woman aged 40 to 50 in good health and CMV-seronegative. Both conserved end residues are part of each CDR3. A D gene is named only where the DNA matches it firmly. Expanded clones are given a class, and other clones once, few, many or no size at all.

>TRBV30|-|TRBJ1-2|-
CAWTPGGNYGYTF
TGTGCCTGGACGCCTGGAGGTAACTATGGCTACACCTTC
>TRBV2|-|TRBJ1-1|few
CASSERYLQPGIF
TGTGCCAGCAGTGAAAGGTATCTTCAGCCGGGGATTTTT
>TRBV7-2|-|TRBJ1-1|-
CASSLTGTEAFF
TGTGCCAGCAGCCTCACAGGGACTGAAGCTTTCTTT
>TRBV10-3|TRBD1|TRBJ1-4|-
CAISESGQGGLGKLFF
TGTGCCATCAGTGAGTCAGGACAGGGAGGGTTGGGAAAACTGTTTTTT
>TRBV5-1|-|TRBJ2-7|-
CASSLGAGEQYF
TGCGCCAGCAGCTTGGGAGCAGGCGAGCAGTACTTC
>TRBV5-1|-|TRBJ1-6|-
CASSTSTVANGSPLHF
TGCGCCAGCAGCACCTCGACAGTAGCCAACGGTTCACCCCTCCACTTT
>TRBV18|TRBD1|TRBJ1-2|few
CASSSGGRGYGYTF
TGTGCCAGCTCTTCAGGGGGCCGGGGCTATGGCTACACCTTC
>TRBV6-1|TRBD1|TRBJ2-7|-
CASWGQGIDEQYF
TGTGCCAGCTGGGGACAGGGGATTGACGAGCAGTACTTC
>TRBV6-5|TRBD1|TRBJ1-2|-
CASSYQGANYGYTF
TGTGCCAGCAGTTACCAGGGGGCGAACTATGGCTACACCTTC
>TRBV27|TRBD2|TRBJ2-1|-
CASSLAGGNEQFF
TGTGCCAGCAGTTTAGCGGGGGGAAATGAGCAGTTCTTC
>TRBV18|-|TRBJ2-2|-
CASSPLALSNTGELFF
TGTGCCAGCTCACCACTGGCATTATCGAACACCGGGGAGCTGTTTTTT
>TRBV5-1|-|TRBJ2-6|-
CASSPGGGSGANVLTF
TGCGCCAGCAGCCCTGGGGGAGGCTCTGGGGCCAACGTCCTGACTTTC
>TRBV29-1|TRBD1|TRBJ1-1|-
CSVTKFAGGKTEAFF
TGCAGCGTTACAAAGTTCGCAGGGGGCAAAACTGAAGCTTTCTTT
>TRBV4-2|-|TRBJ1-2|once
CASSRGGLGYGYTF
TGTGCCAGCAGCCGGGGGGGTTTGGGATATGGCTACACCTTC
>TRBV4-2|-|TRBJ2-5|-
CASSLVLTAETQYF
TGTGCCAGCAGCCTCGTCTTGACAGCGGAGACCCAGTACTTC
>TRBV18|TRBD1|TRBJ2-7|-
CASSPQDRAYEQYF
TGTGCCAGCTCACCACAGGACAGGGCATACGAGCAGTACTTC
>TRBV7-6|-|TRBJ2-1|-
CASSLGAPTGDKFF
TGTGCCAGCAGCTTAGGGGCGCCGACCGGCGATAAGTTCTTC
>TRBV5-1|TRBD1|TRBJ2-7|-
CASSLTLGRDRGSEQYF
TGCGCCAGCAGCCTGACTCTGGGGCGGGACAGGGGGTCCGAGCAGTACTTC
>TRBV27|-|TRBJ2-5|-
CASSSSGQGVLRTQYF
-
>TRBV2|TRBD2|TRBJ2-1|-
CASSEGTSAYNEQFF
TGTGCCAGCAGTGAGGGGACTAGCGCCTACAATGAGCAGTTCTTC
>TRBV19|TRBD1|TRBJ1-2|-
CASSFWDRGDYGYTF
TGTGCCAGTAGTTTCTGGGACAGGGGGGACTATGGCTACACCTTC
>TRBV7-6|TRBD1|TRBJ2-5|-
CASSFDGRQGGWETQYF
TGTGCCAGCAGCTTCGACGGTCGACAGGGGGGGTGGGAGACCCAGTACTTC
>TRBV5-1|-|TRBJ2-6|once
CASSSMAGANVLTF
TGCGCCAGCAGCTCAATGGCAGGGGCCAACGTCCTGACTTTC
>TRBV15|TRBD1|TRBJ1-2|few
CATSRSDRTGGSYGYTF
TGTGCCACCAGCAGATCTGACAGGACAGGGGGGAGCTATGGCTACACCTTC
>TRBV28|TRBD1|TRBJ1-5|once
CASSLGQAFSNQPQHF
TGTGCCAGCAGTTTGGGACAGGCGTTTAGCAATCAGCCCCAGCATTTT
>TRBV6-1|-|TRBJ2-3|-
CASREGAYTDTQYF
TGTGCCAGCAGGGAGGGGGCCTACACAGATACGCAGTATTTT
>TRBV11-2|-|TRBJ1-2|-
CASSLDSARGIGYTF
TGTGCCAGCAGCTTAGATTCTGCCAGGGGTATCGGCTACACCTTC
>TRBV2|TRBD2|TRBJ2-7|-
CASSVNPGLAGDEQYF
TGTGCCAGCAGTGTGAACCCTGGGCTAGCGGGGGACGAGCAGTACTTC
>TRBV2|-|TRBJ2-3|-
CASSEYGQAKGGDTQYF
TGTGCCAGCAGTGAATATGGACAGGCTAAGGGGGGAGATACGCAGTATTTT
>TRBV5-4|-|TRBJ1-3|-
CASSLQGRGNTIYF
TGTGCCAGCAGCTTGCAGGGAAGGGGTAACACCATATATTTT
>TRBV4-2|TRBD1|TRBJ1-6|-
CASSQGFGDRNNSPLHF
TGTGCCAGCAGCCAAGGATTTGGGGACAGGAATAATTCACCCCTCCACTTT
>TRBV4-1|-|TRBJ1-5|-
CASSPERVRAPQHF
TGCGCCAGCAGCCCAGAGCGGGTAAGAGCGCCCCAGCATTTT
>TRBV5-6|TRBD1|TRBJ1-1|-
CASSFGQAGGAFF
TGTGCCAGCAGCTTCGGACAGGCCGGAGGGGCTTTCTTT
>TRBV2|TRBD1|TRBJ2-1|-
CASKARGTVLNEQFF
TGTGCCAGCAAGGCGAGAGGGACAGTGCTCAATGAGCAGTTCTTC
>TRBV2|-|TRBJ1-6|-
CASRAITNSPLHF
TGTGCCAGTCGAGCAATAACTAATTCACCCCTCCACTTT
>TRBV18|TRBD1|TRBJ1-1|-
CASSPSYTGAPGDTEAFF
TGTGCCAGCTCACCATCGTACACAGGGGCGCCAGGGGACACTGAAGCTTTCTTT
>TRBV15|-|TRBJ1-2|-
CATSRDRRFNYGYTF
TGTGCCACCAGCAGAGACAGGCGCTTTAACTATGGCTACACCTTC
>TRBV7-2|TRBD2|TRBJ2-3|-
CASSLGVTSGGAHTDTQYF
TGTGCCAGCAGCTTAGGGGTGACTAGCGGGGGGGCCCACACAGATACGCAGTATTTT
>TRBV5-1|-|TRBJ2-3|-
CASSPGVRGTDTQYF
TGCGCCAGCAGCCCGGGGGTCAGGGGGACAGATACGCAGTATTTT
>TRBV5-8|-|TRBJ1-4|-
CASSVGTSATNEKLFF
TGTGCCAGCAGCGTGGGGACAAGCGCAACTAATGAAAAACTGTTTTTT
>TRBV7-9|-|TRBJ1-2|-
CASSLGAQAWGYTF
TGTGCCAGCAGCTTAGGGGCCCAGGCGTGGGGCTACACCTTC
>TRBV2|TRBD1|TRBJ1-2|-
CASRYPRDKGQGASNYGYTF
TGTGCCAGCAGGTATCCTCGAGATAAGGGACAGGGGGCGTCCAACTATGGCTACACCTTC
>TRBV19|TRBD2|TRBJ2-2|-
CASSIASGGAGELFF
TGTGCCAGTAGTATAGCTAGCGGGGGGGCCGGGGAGCTGTTTTTT